This T cell receptor (beta chain) was identified in a study of identical twins. TCRdb processed the 5' RACE reads anew with MiXCR; each CDR3 protein has one entry. The sample records under 1 million distinct CDR3 sequences, 12% being singletons. This clonotype was recorded many times. Antigen: not known. Study-level points and caveats: Invariant MAIT and iNKT cells are populations that could partly confound zero-insertion analyses.

The CDR3 runs 14 residues. Germline CDR1 WSHSY, CDR2 SAAADI. V lost 3 bases and J 2 bases, leaving 10 bases between the germline ends. The data were also submitted as part of a second study, on yellow fever vaccine responses in identical twins.

Material for sequencing was PBMCs. The chain joins TRBV10-2 to TRBJ1-1, with D perhaps matching TRBD1 (5 bases). The receptor comes from a woman in her late teens or twenties in good health. The CDR3 sequence: CASSDRERNTEAFF. Written as DNA, the CDR3 is TGCGCCAGCAGTGACAGGGAACGAAACACTGAAGCTTTCTTT.